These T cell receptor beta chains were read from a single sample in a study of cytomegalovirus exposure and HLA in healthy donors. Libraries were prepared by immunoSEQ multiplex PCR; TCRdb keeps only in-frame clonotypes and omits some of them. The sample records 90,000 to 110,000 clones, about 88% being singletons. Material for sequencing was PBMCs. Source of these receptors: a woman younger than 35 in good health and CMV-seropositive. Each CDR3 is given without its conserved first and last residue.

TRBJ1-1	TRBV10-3	AITRGGPGTGMNTEAF
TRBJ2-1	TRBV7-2	ASSLVSSGGSSSYNEQF
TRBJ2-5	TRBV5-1	ASSLLRTVGQETQY
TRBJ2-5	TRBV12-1	ASSFGGLGGETQY
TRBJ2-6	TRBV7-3	ASSPPGLSSGANVLT
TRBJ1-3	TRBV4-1	ASSQGRRSSGNTIY
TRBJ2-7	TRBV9	ASSVEGTRSEQY
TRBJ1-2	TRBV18	ASSPPPGQTGYT
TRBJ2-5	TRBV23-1	ASSQSNPGRQETQY
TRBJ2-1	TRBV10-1	ASSENRRGLAAGNEQF
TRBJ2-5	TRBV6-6	ASSHPGETQY
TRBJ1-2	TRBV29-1	SAASSTGDYGYT
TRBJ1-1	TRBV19	ASSNLNTEAF
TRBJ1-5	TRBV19	ASSIGRVGNQPQH
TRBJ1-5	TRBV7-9	ASSLVPGGDGDQPQH
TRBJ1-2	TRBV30	AWSEQGAYRYT
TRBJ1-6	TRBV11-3	ASSLRQGSPLH
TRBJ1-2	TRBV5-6	ASSEGAGDHNYGYT
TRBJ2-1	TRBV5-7	ASSLGVGTGGLNEQF
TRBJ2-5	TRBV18	ASSPGQSQETQY
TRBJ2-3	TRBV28	ASSPHQGFIDTQY
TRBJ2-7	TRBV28	ASGNRVPYEQY
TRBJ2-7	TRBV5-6	ASSTLGSGVSYEQY
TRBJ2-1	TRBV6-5	ASSANNEQF
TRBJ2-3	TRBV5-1	ASSLVGRGPDTQY
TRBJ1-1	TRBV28	ASSLSGRGTEAF
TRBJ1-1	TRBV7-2	ASSPDRFTEAF
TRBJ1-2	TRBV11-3	ASSLDWGEEYGYT